A selection of T cell receptor beta chains follows, all from one sample in a study of Tregs in tolerant kidney transplant recipients. Using immunoSEQ multiplex PCR, the repertoire was profiled, and TCRdb retains in-frame clones only, with some absent. Of approximately 60,000 clones listed, roughly 98% are singletons. Sequencing was performed on Tregs from blood, taken before the transplant. These receptors all stem from a human donor who received a combined kidney and bone marrow transplant. Both conserved end residues are part of each CDR3. D genes are given only for firm matches. Expanded clones get a size class; other rows say once, few or many, or leave the size out.

TRBV15	TRBD2	TRBJ2-2	.	CATSIGLAGDNGELFF	TGTGCCACCAGCATAGGACTAGCGGGGGATAACGGGGAGCTGTTTTTT
TRBV11-2	.	TRBJ2-3	.	CASSSRRSSHTDTQYF	TGTGCCAGCAGCTCCCGGAGGAGTTCCCACACAGATACGCAGTATTTT
TRBV6-5	.	TRBJ2-3	.	CASSYGQSGNTQYF	TGTGCCAGCAGTTACGGCCAGTCAGGGAATACGCAGTATTTT
TRBV28	.	TRBJ2-3	.	CASSLSGGAADTQYF	TGTGCCAGCAGCCTGTCTGGGGGGGCCGCAGATACGCAGTATTTT
TRBV6-5	.	TRBJ2-3	.	CASSYSEGLTDTQYF	TGTGCCAGCAGTTACTCTGAGGGCCTTACAGATACGCAGTATTTT
TRBV11-3	TRBD2	TRBJ2-1	.	CASSPYSSGSIYNEQFF	TGTGCCAGCAGCCCTTATTCTAGCGGGAGTATCTACAATGAGCAGTTCTTC
TRBV19	.	TRBJ1-5	.	CASSIRGSNQPQHF	TGTGCCAGTAGTATACGAGGAAGCAATCAGCCCCAGCATTTT
TRBV5-1	TRBD2	TRBJ2-3	.	CASSWRGADLDTQYF	TGCGCCAGCAGCTGGCGGGGGGCGGATTTAGATACGCAGTATTTT
TRBV5-1	TRBD1	TRBJ2-7	.	CASSLPDRENEQYF	TGCGCCAGCAGCTTGCCTGACAGGGAGAACGAGCAGTACTTC
TRBV21-1	.	TRBJ1-2	.	CASSVEIPRGGYTF	TGTGCCAGCAGCGTCGAAATTCCCAGGGGTGGCTACACCTTC
TRBV29-1	.	TRBJ2-6	.	CSVAGSGANVLTF	TGCAGCGTTGCCGGCTCTGGGGCCAACGTCCTGACTTTC
TRBV27	.	TRBJ1-6	.	CASSWQGSYNSPLHF	TGTGCCAGCAGTTGGCAGGGCTCCTATAATTCACCCCTCCACTTT
TRBV2	TRBD1	TRBJ2-7	.	CASRVGQTYEQYF	TGTGCCAGCAGGGTGGGACAGACCTACGAGCAGTACTTC
TRBV29-1	.	TRBJ2-5	.	CSVVRGKETQYF	TGCAGCGTTGTTAGGGGTAAAGAGACCCAGTACTTC
TRBV10-1	TRBD1	TRBJ1-1	few	CASRGQGNTEAFF	TGCGCCAGCCGAGGACAGGGGAACACTGAAGCTTTCTTT
TRBV2	TRBD2	TRBJ2-1	.	CASSESIGRVVPYNEQFF	TGTGCCAGCAGTGAGAGTATTGGGAGGGTAGTCCCCTACAATGAGCAGTTCTTC
TRBV7-2	.	TRBJ2-7	.	CASSRTGITNSYEQYF	TGTGCCAGCAGCCGGACCGGGATAACCAACTCCTACGAGCAGTACTTC
TRBV5-1	TRBD1	TRBJ2-2	once	CASSLGTGRITGELFF	TGCGCCAGCAGCTTGGGGACAGGGCGGATCACCGGGGAGCTGTTTTTT
TRBV19	.	TRBJ1-1	.	CASRPGQGRGEAFF	TGTGCCAGCAGACCAGGACAAGGACGAGGTGAAGCTTTCTTT
TRBV5-1	.	TRBJ2-2	.	CASSLGGRTNTGELFF	TGCGCCAGCAGCTTGGGGGGCCGAACGAACACCGGGGAGCTGTTTTTT
TRBV21-1	.	TRBJ2-7	once	CASSNNDSADYEQYF	TGTGCCAGCAGCAACAACGACAGTGCAGACTACGAGCAGTACTTC
TRBV6-1	.	TRBJ2-5	.	CASKGGALGGTQYF	TGTGCCAGCAAGGGGGGGGCCCTCGGGGGTACCCAGTACTTC
TRBV7-6	TRBD2	TRBJ2-1	.	CASSSSGRRNEQFF	TGTGCCAGCAGCTCTAGCGGGAGGCGCAATGAGCAGTTCTTC
TRBV7-9	TRBD2	TRBJ2-1	.	CASSLVYFAGESYNEQFF	TGTGCCAGCAGCTTAGTGTATTTTGCGGGAGAATCCTACAATGAGCAGTTCTTC
TRBV25-1	.	TRBJ2-1	.	CASSVPGDWVSYNEQFF	TGTGCCAGCAGTGTCCCTGGGGACTGGGTATCCTACAATGAGCAGTTCTTC
TRBV6-6	.	TRBJ1-6	.	CASSSQGEVSPLHF	TGTGCCAGCAGTTCGCAGGGTGAAGTTTCACCCCTCCACTTT
TRBV18	TRBD1	TRBJ2-5	.	CASSKGQDQETQYF	TGTGCCAGCTCGAAAGGACAGGACCAAGAGACCCAGTACTTC
TRBV9	.	TRBJ2-2	.	CASSDSTGPTTGELFF	TGTGCCAGCAGCGACTCGACAGGCCCCACGACCGGGGAGCTGTTTTTT
TRBV5-1	.	TRBJ2-7	.	CASSQGFTYEQYF	TGCGCCAGCAGCCAGGGGTTTACCTACGAGCAGTACTTC
TRBV11-2	TRBD2	TRBJ2-7	.	CASSLDPAGGPYEQYF	TGTGCCAGCAGCTTAGACCCAGCGGGGGGGCCCTACGAGCAGTACTTC
TRBV5-1	TRBD1	TRBJ1-4	.	CASSLGLKQGTGEKLFF	TGCGCCAGCAGCTTGGGCCTTAAACAGGGGACCGGGGAAAAACTGTTTTTT
TRBV19	TRBD2	TRBJ2-1	.	CASSWGLEDNEQFF	TGTGCCAGTAGTTGGGGACTAGAAGACAATGAGCAGTTCTTC
TRBV5-1	TRBD1	TRBJ1-2	.	CASSLGGQLANYGYTF	TGCGCCAGCAGCTTGGGGGGACAGCTGGCTAACTATGGCTACACCTTC
TRBV25-1	TRBD2	TRBJ2-1	.	CASSETGRGRSDEQFF	TGTGCCAGCAGTGAGACGGGGAGGGGAAGGTCAGATGAGCAGTTCTTC
TRBV21-1	.	TRBJ1-2	.	CASSKYRVKDRQPGYTF	TGTGCCAGCAGCAAATATAGGGTGAAGGACAGGCAACCAGGCTACACCTTC
TRBV19	TRBD1	TRBJ1-4	.	CASSGPGQPEKLFF	TGTGCCAGTAGTGGACCGGGACAGCCTGAAAAACTGTTTTTT
TRBV6-5	.	TRBJ2-3	.	CASRLYRSSTDTQYF	TGTGCCAGCAGACTTTACAGGAGTAGCACAGATACGCAGTATTTT
TRBV5-4	.	TRBJ2-1	.	CASSSNNEQFF	TGTGCCAGCAGCTCCAACAATGAGCAGTTCTTC
TRBV14	TRBD1	TRBJ1-6	.	CASSQNRGWNSPLHF	TGTGCCAGCAGCCAAAACAGGGGTTGGAATTCACCCCTCCACTTT
TRBV4-2	TRBD1	TRBJ1-5	.	CASSQNRGDNQPQHF	TGTGCCAGCAGCCAAAACAGGGGGGACAATCAGCCCCAGCATTTT
TRBV30	.	TRBJ1-5	.	CAWSWGVNQPQHF	TGTGCCTGGAGTTGGGGGGTAAATCAGCCCCAGCATTTT
TRBV18	.	TRBJ2-2	.	CASSSGAGELFF	TGTGCCAGCTCATCGGGGGCCGGGGAGCTGTTTTTT
TRBV7-8	.	TRBJ2-7	.	CASSFGTTYEQYF	TGTGCCAGCAGCTTCGGGACAACCTACGAGCAGTACTTC
TRBV5-6	.	TRBJ2-5	.	CASSRTQQYQETQYF	TGTGCCAGCAGCCGAACACAGCAGTACCAAGAGACCCAGTACTTC
TRBV5-4	.	TRBJ2-5	.	CASSSGSGRETQYF	TGTGCCAGCAGCTCCGGGAGTGGGCGAGAGACCCAGTACTTC
TRBV29-1	.	TRBJ1-5	.	CSDRTDYYSNQPQHF	TGCAGCGATAGGACAGATTATTATAGCAATCAGCCCCAGCATTTT
TRBV2	.	TRBJ1-4	.	CASILRAVNEKLFF	TGTGCCAGCATTCTGAGGGCCGTCAATGAAAAACTGTTTTTT
TRBV2	.	TRBJ1-5	.	CASSEVQGNQPQHF	TGTGCCAGCAGTGAAGTACAGGGCAATCAGCCCCAGCATTTT
TRBV20-1	.	TRBJ2-4	.	CSAWTKNIQYF	TGCAGTGCTTGGACTAAAAACATTCAGTACTTC
TRBV2	TRBD1	TRBJ1-2	.	CASSRTTGVEGYTF	TGTGCCAGCAGCCGGACGACAGGGGTCGAGGGCTACACCTTC
TRBV5-1	.	TRBJ2-5	few	CASSLAGSGVKETQYF	TGCGCCAGCAGCTTGGCCGGGTCGGGAGTAAAAGAGACCCAGTACTTC
TRBV4-2	TRBD1	TRBJ1-5	.	CASSQEGPQGSAQPQHF	TGTGCCAGCAGCCAAGAAGGGCCACAGGGGTCGGCTCAGCCCCAGCATTTT